The sequence of this T cell receptor (beta chain) was determined in a study of OX40 agonist ivuxolimab in advanced cancers. Produced via immunoSEQ multiplex PCR; TCRdb's table is partial and in-frame only. The sample has about 64,000 clones; around four fifths are singletons. As for this clone: Its antigen is unknown.

Broader study findings: Some nonresponders additionally presented with little normalized T-cell clonal expansion.

The clonotype originates from an adult with an advanced solid tumor such as melanoma, head and neck, liver or kidney cancer. Here the sequenced sample was CD4+ or CD8+ T cells sorted from blood, taken in a trial of the OX40 agonist ivuxolimab.

In DNA form, the CDR3 reads TGTGCCAGCAGCCCTACGGGACTAGCGGGAATAAGGGCCAACGTCCTGACTTTC. This codes for CASSPTGLAGIRANVLTF. This chain uses TRBV9 with TRBJ2-6; 13 nucleotides agree with TRBD2. V was clipped by 4 bases and J by 5 bases; unmatched bases: 9. CDR3 length: 18 amino acids. The germline CDR1 and CDR2 sequences are SGDLS and YYNGEE.